Included here is one T cell receptor beta chain sequence, with context. Its antigen remains unknown. CD45RA+ naive and CD45RA-negative memory subsets were separated from CD4+ cells. Sorted-subset replicate PCR reactions were performed with 200 ng DNA, corresponding to roughly 30,000 T cell genomes. In the authors' workflow: Filtering of immunoSEQ junctional sequences could not match full-length read filtering. Data came from immunoSEQ multiplex PCR; TCRdb stores just in-frame clones and leaves some out. That table is the source of V, J and clone size, and D and trimming were worked out from the DNA. The table has 1.5 million to 1.9 million clones, nearly 99% seen once. The sample comes from a study of shared clonotypes between healthy human individuals. Findings of the study overall: The study generally estimated greater richness for naive than memory subsets.

Germline V gives CDR1 MNHEY, CDR2 SMNVEV (reference sequence). Trimming at V came to 5 bases and at J to 6 bases, leaving 5 bases not matched to a gene. The CDR3 extends over 15 amino acids. The chain combines TRBV27 with TRBJ2-3; TRBD2 matches 13 bases. The specimen was naive CD4+ T cells sorted from blood. The sample's subset: CD45RA+ positively selected. The clonotype originates from a man aged 25-45 years in good health. The CDR3 DNA is TGTGCCAGCAGTCGAGGACTAGCGGGAGCTGATACGCAGTATTTT. Amino acids: CASSRGLAGADTQYF.